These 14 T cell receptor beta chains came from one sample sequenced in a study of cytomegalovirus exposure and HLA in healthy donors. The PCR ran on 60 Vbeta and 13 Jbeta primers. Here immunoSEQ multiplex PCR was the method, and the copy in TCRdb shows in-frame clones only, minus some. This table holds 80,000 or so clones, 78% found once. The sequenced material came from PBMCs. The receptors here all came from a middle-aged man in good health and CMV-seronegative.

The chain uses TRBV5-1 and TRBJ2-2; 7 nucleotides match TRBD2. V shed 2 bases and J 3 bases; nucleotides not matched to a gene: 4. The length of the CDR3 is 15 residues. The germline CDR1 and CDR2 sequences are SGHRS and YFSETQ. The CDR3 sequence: CASSFSTSDTGELFF. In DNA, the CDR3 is TGCGCCAGCAGCTTCTCAACTAGCGACACCGGGGAGCTGTTTTTT.

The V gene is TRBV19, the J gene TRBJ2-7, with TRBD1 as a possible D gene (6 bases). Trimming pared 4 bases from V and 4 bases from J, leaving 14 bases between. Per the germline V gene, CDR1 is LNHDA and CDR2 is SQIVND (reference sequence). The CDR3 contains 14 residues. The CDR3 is CASSTPGQPYEQYF. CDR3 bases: TGTGCCAGTAGTACTCCCGGACAGCCTTACGAGCAGTACTTC.

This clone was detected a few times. CDR3 sequence (DNA): TGTGCCAGCAGTTACCCTGGCAATACCTACGAGCAGTACTTC. This sequence encodes CASSYPGNTYEQYF. The chain is built from TRBV6-5 and TRBJ2-7, with D unclear. Deletions cut 2 bases from V and 2 bases from J, with 10 bases between. The germline CDR1 and CDR2 sequences are MNHEY and SVGAGI. The CDR3 sequence is 14 residues long.

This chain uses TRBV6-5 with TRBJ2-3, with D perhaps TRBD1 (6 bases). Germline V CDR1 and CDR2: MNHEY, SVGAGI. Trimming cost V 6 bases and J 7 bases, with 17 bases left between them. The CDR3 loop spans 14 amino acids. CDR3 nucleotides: TGTGCCAGCAGCCAGGGGTTGAGGTTCAATACGCAGTATTTT. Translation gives CASSQGLRFNTQYF.

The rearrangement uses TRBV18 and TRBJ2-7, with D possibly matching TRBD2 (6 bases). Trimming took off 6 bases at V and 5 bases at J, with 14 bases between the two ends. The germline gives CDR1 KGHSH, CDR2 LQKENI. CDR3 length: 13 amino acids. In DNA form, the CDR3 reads TGTGCCAGCTCCCACGGAGGGTCCCACGAGCAGTACTTC. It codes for CASSHGGSHEQYF.

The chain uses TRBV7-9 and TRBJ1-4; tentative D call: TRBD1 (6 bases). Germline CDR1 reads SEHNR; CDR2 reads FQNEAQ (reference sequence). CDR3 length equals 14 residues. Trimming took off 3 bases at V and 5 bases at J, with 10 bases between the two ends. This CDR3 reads CASSLDSRNEKLFF. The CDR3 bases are TGTGCCAGCAGCTTGGACAGCAGAAATGAAAAACTGTTTTTT. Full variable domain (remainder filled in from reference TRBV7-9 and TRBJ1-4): DTGVSQNPRHKITKRGQNVTFRCDPISEHNRLYWYRQTLGQGPEFLTYFQNEAQLEKSRLLSDRFSAERPKGSFSTLEIQRTEQGDSAMYLCASSLDSRNEKLFFGSGTQLSVL.

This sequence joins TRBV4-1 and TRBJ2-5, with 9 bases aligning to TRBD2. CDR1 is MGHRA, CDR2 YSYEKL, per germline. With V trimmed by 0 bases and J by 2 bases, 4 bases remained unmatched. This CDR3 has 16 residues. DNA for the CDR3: TGCGCCAGCAGCCAAGATCAGACTAGCGGTCAAGAGACCCAGTACTTC. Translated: CASSQDQTSGQETQYF.

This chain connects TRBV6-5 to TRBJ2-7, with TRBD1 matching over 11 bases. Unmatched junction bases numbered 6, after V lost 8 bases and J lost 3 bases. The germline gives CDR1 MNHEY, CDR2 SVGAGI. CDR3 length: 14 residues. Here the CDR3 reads CASSLGQGVYEQYF. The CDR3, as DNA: TGTGCCAGCTCCCTGGGACAGGGGGTCTACGAGCAGTACTTC.

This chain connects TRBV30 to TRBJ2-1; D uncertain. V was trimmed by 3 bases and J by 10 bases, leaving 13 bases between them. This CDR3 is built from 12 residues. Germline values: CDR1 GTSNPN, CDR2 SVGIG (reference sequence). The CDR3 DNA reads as TGTGCCTGGAGCTTCTACGTCGGGGAGCAGTTCTTC. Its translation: CAWSFYVGEQFF.

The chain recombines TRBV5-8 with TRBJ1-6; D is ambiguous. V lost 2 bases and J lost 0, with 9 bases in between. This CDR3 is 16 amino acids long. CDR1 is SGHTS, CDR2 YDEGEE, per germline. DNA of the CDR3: TGTGCCAGCAGCTTCCCACAGAGCTCCTATAATTCACCCCTCCACTTT. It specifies CASSFPQSSYNSPLHF.

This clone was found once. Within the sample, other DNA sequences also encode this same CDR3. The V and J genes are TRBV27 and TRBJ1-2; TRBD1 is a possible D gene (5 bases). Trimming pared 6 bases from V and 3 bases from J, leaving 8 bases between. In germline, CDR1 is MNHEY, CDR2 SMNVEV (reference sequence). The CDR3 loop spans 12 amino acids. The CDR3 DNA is TGTGCCAGCAGGGGGGGGTACTATGGCTACACCTTC. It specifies CASRGGYYGYTF.

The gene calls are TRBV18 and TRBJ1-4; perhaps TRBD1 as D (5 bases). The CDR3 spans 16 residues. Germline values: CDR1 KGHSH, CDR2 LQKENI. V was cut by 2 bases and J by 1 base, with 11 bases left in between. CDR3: CASSPNQGGTNEKLFF. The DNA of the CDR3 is TGTGCCAGCTCACCAAATCAGGGTGGAACTAATGAAAAACTGTTTTTT.

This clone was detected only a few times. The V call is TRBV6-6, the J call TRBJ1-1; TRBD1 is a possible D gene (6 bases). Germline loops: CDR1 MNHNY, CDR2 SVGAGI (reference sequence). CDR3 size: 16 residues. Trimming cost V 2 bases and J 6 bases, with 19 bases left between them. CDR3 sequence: CASSYLRQARDPEAFF. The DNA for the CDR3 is TGTGCCAGCAGTTACCTCAGACAGGCCAGGGACCCTGAAGCTTTCTTT.

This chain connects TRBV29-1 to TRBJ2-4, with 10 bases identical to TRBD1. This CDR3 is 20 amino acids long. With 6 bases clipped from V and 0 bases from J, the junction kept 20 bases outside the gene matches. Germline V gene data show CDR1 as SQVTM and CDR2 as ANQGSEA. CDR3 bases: TGCAGCGTGGTTAGGACAGGGGGTGGGACCCCTCTGTTAGCCAAAAACATTCAGTACTTC. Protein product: CSVVRTGGGTPLLAKNIQYF.